Listed below are T cell receptor beta chains from one sample, sequenced in a study of blood T cell repertoires in COVID-19. Libraries were prepared by immunoSEQ multiplex PCR; TCRdb keeps only in-frame clonotypes and omits some of them. The sample holds 120,000 to 150,000 clones; around 86% are singletons and the top ten take approximately 40%. Material: peripheral blood. Receptors were obtained from a man aged 50-59 years who had recovered from COVID-19. Both conserved end residues are part of each CDR3. Fields, in order: D gene, V gene, clone size, J gene, CDR3 DNA, CDR3 protein. A D gene is named only where the DNA matches it firmly. Some rows mark clone size as missing; the rest say once, few, many or name a class of expanded clone.

D gene: -; V gene: TRBV27; clone size: -; J gene: TRBJ1-3; CDR3 DNA: TGTGCCAGCAGTTTGTCGGACAACCGGAAGAACACCATATATTTT; CDR3 protein: CASSLSDNRKNTIYF
D gene: -; V gene: TRBV7-2; clone size: -; J gene: TRBJ2-1; CDR3 DNA: TGTGCCAGCAGCTCCAGGGGTAATGAGCAGTTCTTC; CDR3 protein: CASSSRGNEQFF
D gene: TRBD1; V gene: TRBV13; clone size: -; J gene: TRBJ1-4; CDR3 DNA: TGTGCCAGCAGCCGCCAAGGGACAGGAGGAAAACTGTTTTTT; CDR3 protein: CASSRQGTGGKLFF
D gene: -; V gene: TRBV7-9; clone size: -; J gene: TRBJ1-1; CDR3 DNA: TGTGCCAGCAGCTTAGGGGGCAGTGAGACGAACACTGAAGCTTTCTTT; CDR3 protein: CASSLGGSETNTEAFF
D gene: -; V gene: TRBV5-6; clone size: -; J gene: TRBJ1-1; CDR3 DNA: TGTGCCAGCAGCTCTCCGGGTGAGAACACTGAAGCTTTCTTT; CDR3 protein: CASSSPGENTEAFF
D gene: TRBD1; V gene: TRBV6-4; clone size: -; J gene: TRBJ2-7; CDR3 DNA: TGTGCCAGCAGTGACTCGGGGACAGGCGTCTCCTACGAGCAGTACTTC; CDR3 protein: CASSDSGTGVSYEQYF
D gene: TRBD2; V gene: TRBV4-3; clone size: -; J gene: TRBJ2-2; CDR3 DNA: TGCGCCAGCAGCCAAGATCCTAGCGGGGGAGGGGAGCTGTTTTTT; CDR3 protein: CASSQDPSGGGELFF
D gene: TRBD1; V gene: TRBV7-2; clone size: -; J gene: TRBJ1-2; CDR3 DNA: TGTGCCAGCAGCTTATCGGGACAGGGAGGCTATGGCTACACCTTC; CDR3 protein: CASSLSGQGGYGYTF
D gene: TRBD2; V gene: TRBV7-9; clone size: -; J gene: TRBJ2-2; CDR3 DNA: TGTGCCAGCGCGCGGAGCGGGGGGCCCTGGGGGGAGCTGTTTTTT; CDR3 protein: CASARSGGPWGELFF
D gene: TRBD1; V gene: TRBV5-1; clone size: -; J gene: TRBJ2-4; CDR3 DNA: TGCGCCAGCAGCCAGGGGACAGGGTCGGCCAAAAACATTCAGTACTTC; CDR3 protein: CASSQGTGSAKNIQYF
D gene: TRBD2; V gene: TRBV11-2; clone size: -; J gene: TRBJ2-5; CDR3 DNA: TGTGCCAGCAGCTTAGTACCAGCGGGGGGGCCCGGGGAGACCCAGTACTTC; CDR3 protein: CASSLVPAGGPGETQYF
D gene: -; V gene: TRBV7-9; clone size: -; J gene: TRBJ1-5; CDR3 DNA: TGTGCCAGCAGCTTCTCAGGGTACGGTCAGCCCCAGCATTTT; CDR3 protein: CASSFSGYGQPQHF
D gene: -; V gene: TRBV6-6; clone size: -; J gene: TRBJ1-4; CDR3 DNA: TGTGCCAGCAGTCGACTGTTTAATGAAAAACTGTTTTTT; CDR3 protein: CASSRLFNEKLFF
D gene: -; V gene: TRBV5-1; clone size: once; J gene: TRBJ1-1; CDR3 DNA: TGCGCCAGCAGCTTGGGTGAAAGGCGGGAAGCTTTCTTT; CDR3 protein: CASSLGERREAFF
D gene: TRBD1; V gene: TRBV11-2; clone size: once; J gene: TRBJ1-6; CDR3 DNA: TGTGCCAGCAGCCTCCATGGGACAGGAGATTCACCCCTCCACTTT; CDR3 protein: CASSLHGTGDSPLHF
D gene: -; V gene: TRBV9; clone size: -; J gene: TRBJ2-1; CDR3 DNA: TGTGCCAGCAGCCCTAGCCGGGACTTTTACCTTAGCTCCTACAATGAGCAGTTCTTC; CDR3 protein: CASSPSRDFYLSSYNEQFF
D gene: TRBD1; V gene: TRBV28; clone size: -; J gene: TRBJ1-1; CDR3 DNA: TGTGCCAGCAGTGTACGTGGGACAGGGGGGGGCACTGAAGCTTTCTTT; CDR3 protein: CASSVRGTGGGTEAFF
D gene: -; V gene: TRBV12-3/TRBV12-4; clone size: -; J gene: TRBJ2-2; CDR3 DNA: TGTGCCAGCAGGTACAGTCTTTCCGGGGAGCTGTTTTTT; CDR3 protein: CASRYSLSGELFF
D gene: -; V gene: TRBV5-4; clone size: -; J gene: TRBJ1-1; CDR3 DNA: TGTGCCAGCAGCTTGCAATATGGGGCAACTGAAGCTTTCTTT; CDR3 protein: CASSLQYGATEAFF
D gene: TRBD1; V gene: TRBV13; clone size: -; J gene: TRBJ2-7; CDR3 DNA: TGTGCCAGCAGCTACGGACAGGGGAGATACGAGCAGTACTTC; CDR3 protein: CASSYGQGRYEQYF
D gene: TRBD2; V gene: TRBV9; clone size: -; J gene: TRBJ2-3; CDR3 DNA: TGTGCCAGCAGCGTAGAGGGGCGGGGGGACACAGATACGCAGTATTTT; CDR3 protein: CASSVEGRGDTDTQYF
D gene: TRBD1; V gene: TRBV10-3; clone size: -; J gene: TRBJ1-2; CDR3 DNA: TGTGCCATCAGTGAGTCGGGGGGACAGAACTATGGCTACACCTTC; CDR3 protein: CAISESGGQNYGYTF
D gene: -; V gene: TRBV7-9; clone size: -; J gene: TRBJ1-5; CDR3 DNA: TGTGCCAGCAGCCTACAGGTGATCATTAGCAATCAGCCCCAGCATTTT; CDR3 protein: CASSLQVIISNQPQHF
D gene: -; V gene: TRBV5-4; clone size: -; J gene: TRBJ2-7; CDR3 DNA: TGTGCCAGCAGCTCGCCGCAGGGTGGACCCTACGAGCAGTACTTC; CDR3 protein: CASSSPQGGPYEQYF
D gene: -; V gene: TRBV21-1; clone size: -; J gene: TRBJ2-3; CDR3 DNA: TGTGCCGCCCCCAAGCGGGGGACGCCCACAGATACGCAGTATTTT; CDR3 protein: CAAPKRGTPTDTQYF
D gene: -; V gene: TRBV7-9; clone size: -; J gene: TRBJ2-1; CDR3 DNA: TGTGCCAGCAGCTTCCCCCTTCGTGAGCAGTTCTTC; CDR3 protein: CASSFPLREQFF
D gene: -; V gene: TRBV19; clone size: -; J gene: TRBJ1-5; CDR3 DNA: TGTGCCAGTAGTATAGCTGATCAGCCCCAGCATTTT; CDR3 protein: CASSIADQPQHF
D gene: -; V gene: TRBV6-6; clone size: -; J gene: TRBJ2-3; CDR3 DNA: TGTGCCAGCAGTTTTGGGGGTGGGGGGACAGATACGCAGTATTTT; CDR3 protein: CASSFGGGGTDTQYF